This TCR beta chain came from a study of cytomegalovirus exposure and HLA in healthy donors (dated by TCRdb to the late 2010s). About the study as a whole: According to an earlier analysis of several hundred of the donors, about 179 million T cells yielded some 110 million unique TCR beta sequences and about 300 Gb of sequence data. Roughly 300 gigabases of sequencing data and some 85 million unique TCR sequences were included in an early release covering 550 to 800 HLA-typed donors. The genetic ancestry cluster associated with self-reported Caucasian donors included 81% of the 398 genotyped donors. The aim of the study was to test whether cataloging public T cell receptors could identify signatures of past pathogen exposure. Using immunosequencing, the study profiled T cell repertoires from 500 to 800 subjects and related those repertoires to cytomegalovirus serostatus. In addition to the first cohort of about 650 subjects, a separate validation cohort of 100 to 150 different subjects was used. The study combined high-throughput TCR immunosequencing, statistical association of individual TCRs with disease status, and machine learning to predict cytomegalovirus infection status. A later analysis re-examined previously published TCR beta repertoires from just over 650 donors and added high-resolution HLA genotyping to investigate patterns of TCR occurrence. Rather than using new phenotypic data, the later analysis identified candidate immune exposures from TCR beta sequences and from how often those sequences occurred across donors. An earlier analysis of more than 450 of the donors used high-throughput TCR beta sequencing to judge whether each TCR beta V gene segment behaved as functional or pseudogenic. Donor age, sex, ethnicity and CMV serostatus were compiled alongside the repertoire data. Genome-wide SNP genotypes for about 55% of the 666 donors were used in a later genetic analysis, which treated that subset as a discovery cohort. Every repertoire in the discovery cohort had been generated on one and the same sequencing platform. Class I and class II HLA loci were covered by the typing at four-digit resolution. Typing coverage differed by locus: A, B, C, DRB1 and DQB1 were typed in about 629-640 donors, DQA1 in about 560, DPA1 in around 600, and DPB1 in roughly 450. Roughly five DR-DQ haplotypes were treated as single units for association and clustering because of strong linkage in the cohort. On average, around 230,000 unique TCR beta nucleotide sequences were sequenced per donor among some 420 genotyped donors of the cohort, with roughly 19% of those sequences being non-productive. Overall results and qualifications from the work: The earlier analysis of some 560 of the donors excluded 15 to 20 rarely observed V segments, including chromosome 9 orphons, because counts were too low. Because HLA typing was missing for some donors at each locus, association tests included only the typed subset. In a later analysis, most CMV-associated TCR beta chains were found to appear HLA-restricted, with HLA associations seemingly driven largely by CMV exposure. A later analysis found that TCR association rates varied across HLA loci, with DRB1 alleles showing the most associated TCRs and HLA-C alleles the fewest. Strong co-occurrence of HLA alleles, especially DR and DQ, made assigning TCR associations to individual alleles difficult. The only immune exposure information available for the cohort was CMV serostatus. A later analysis reported that several top co-occurrence clusters appeared linked to parvovirus B19, influenza, CMV and Epstein-Barr virus. Presence/absence analyses assumed roughly uniform sequencing depth across donors, an assumption that may not hold. In a later genetic analysis, a missense DCLRE1C variant was associated with V-gene and J-gene trimming of TCR beta chains, and the association was replicated in an independent cohort. Three of the identified cytomegalovirus-associated TCR beta chains were confirmed in vitro to be specific for cytomegalovirus antigens. Broadly in line with IMGT annotations, most TCR beta V segments showed up in productive rearrangements about 90% or about 30% of the time in an earlier analysis of 587 of the donors. It was suggested by the authors that the approach could potentially be generalized to other disease states and immunological phenotypes. In a later genetic analysis, fewer N-insertions in productive TCRs were reported among donors in an Asian-associated ancestry cluster than the approximately 630-donor mean. A further reported finding was that TCR beta sequences accurately predicted the HLA-A and HLA-B alleles for most subjects in the first cohort. The 87-base-pair reads could not distinguish some IMGT-functional V segments, including TRBV6-2 and TRBV6-3, so those segments were excluded. The sequencing pipeline was judged likely to have produced a cluster of highly shared sequence variants as a technical artifact. A total of 150 to 200 TCR beta chains were listed by the study as associated with cytomegalovirus. Linkage disequilibrium might explain the correlated functional status among segregating V segments, but an unknown experimental factor could not be excluded. The cohort was sequenced for TCR beta chains only, and without alpha or paired-chain data the features that could be detected were limited. The classifier was reported to diagnose cytomegalovirus status with high specificity and sensitivity in both the original cohort and the validation cohort. At a false discovery rate of 0.05, a later analysis linked 15,000 to 20,000 TCR beta sequences to specific HLA alleles. While some public TCRs were present in many individuals, most TCR sequences turned up only very rarely across donors. In a later analysis, HLA-associated TCR beta chains were found to be more clonally expanded and to have lower generation probabilities than equally common non-associated chains.

Compared with germline, V lacks 3 bases and J lacks 8 bases; bases without a gene match: 7. CDR1 and CDR2 (SGHKS, YYEKEE) derive from the germline V gene (reference sequence). Its CDR3 holds 15 amino acids, cysteine through phenylalanine. Left in the record is the CDR3 DNA by itself, 45 bases read in frame from the first base. The cohort consisted of 670 or so healthy bone marrow donors. At the time of sampling, every cohort member was nominally healthy, though immune exposures that went unrecorded were likely present. The donor was CMV seronegative and belonged to the group of around 350 seronegative cohort members. A peripheral blood sample was provided by each donor, and peripheral blood mononuclear cells were used for TCR beta sequencing. Genomic DNA extraction from the blood cell samples was performed with the Qiagen DNeasy Blood Extraction Kit. Library construction relied on the immunoSEQ multiplex PCR assay. The multiplex PCR relied on a mix of 60 forward primers for TCR Vbeta segments and 13 reverse primers for TCR Jbeta segments. Amplification of the CDR3 region of rearranged TCR beta genes was performed with a multiplex PCR assay on genomic DNA. The amplified TCR beta libraries were sequenced on the Illumina HiSeq System as 87-base-pair reads. The original pipeline was this. A later analysis counted about 80 million unique TCR beta chains across the 550 to 800 repertoires, and around 9.9 million of these chains were shared by at least two donors. Raw reads were error-corrected and collapsed into unique sequences by a nearest-neighbor algorithm in which closely related sequences were merged to remove PCR and sequencing errors. To assign V, D and J gene segments, CDR3 sequences were aligned to IMGT reference sequences. For a sequence to be retained, at least a six-nucleotide match to both a V gene segment and a J gene segment was required. A rearrangement was called productive if the CDR3 had no stop codons and remained in frame with V and J, and every other rearrangement was called non-productive. Following IMGT convention, CDR3 was defined as the stretch from the second conserved V-encoded cysteine up to the conserved J-encoded phenylalanine. In an earlier analysis of 550 to 650 of the donors, sequences lacking an unambiguous match to a single V gene segment were excluded. In an earlier analysis of several hundred of the donors, a V segment was called functional when productive rearrangements were above 56.7%, and segregating when the standard deviation between donors exceeded 5%. To diagnose cytomegalovirus status from the catalog of TCR beta chain sequences, a statistical classification framework was built. In a later analysis, TCR nucleotide sequences were compared against IMGT/GENE-DB human TR gene sequences so that V and J genes could be assigned. A later analysis assigned CDR3 sequences and most-parsimonious VDJ recombination scenarios with the TCRdist pipeline. In a later analysis, each TCR beta chain was defined by its CDR3 amino acid sequence together with its V-gene family, and reads without a unique V-gene family were excluded. As a way to deal with suspected cross-contamination and a sequencing artifact, a later analysis dropped 592 nucleotide sequences that were highly shared and had low generation probability. In a later analysis, a clonal expansion index for each public chain was calculated from normalized within-repertoire ranks of inferred template counts. Generation probabilities in a later analysis came from a VDJ recombination model fitted to out-of-frame rearrangements, and those results were checked against IGoR. In a later analysis, hypergeometric tests were used to score TCR-TCR, TCR-HLA and TCR-CMV co-occurrence, with a repertoire-size bias correction applied to TCR pairs. In a later analysis, false discovery rates were estimated by permuting HLA or CMV assignments 20 times. A later analysis grouped co-occurring TCRs with DBSCAN, adding TCRdist sequence similarity when clustering within HLA-allele-positive subsets. For co-occurrence clustering, repertoires with fewer than 30,000 or more than 120,000 public chains were excluded, along with roughly five repertoires with anomalous nucleotide sharing. Held by TCRdb, this immuneACCESS table contains in-frame sequences only and omits some clones. Under half of the omission traces to an unresolved V gene where checked; the cause of the rest is unknown. V and J calls and clone size are given by that table; D and trimming were obtained from the DNA. The sample table lists under 200,000 clones, approximately 78% of them with a count of one. Roughly 2% of the sample lies in the top ten.

On this clone itself: The clone's antigen remains unknown. Qualities for individual bases were not recorded, and no much larger clone is one base off.

The material sequenced was PBMCs. This sequence was found in a woman aged 18-35 years in good health and CMV-seronegative. The V and J genes are TRBV5-5 and TRBJ2-1; 11 nucleotides in the junction match TRBD1. CDR3 region: CASSSPGQGVHEQFF. The DNA sequence is as follows: TGTGCCAGCAGCTCACCGGGACAGGGGGTTCATGAGCAGTTCTTC.